This TCR beta chain appears in the sequencing data of a study of cytomegalovirus exposure and HLA in healthy donors. The method was immunoSEQ multiplex PCR; TCRdb's version includes in-frame clones alone and lacks a portion of them. The table includes 200,000 to 250,000 clones, about 90% detected once. Overall study results and limits: The authors enumerated some 170 TCR beta chains as linked to cytomegalovirus. Accounts indicate the classifier identified cytomegalovirus status with strong specificity and sensitivity.

As to this clone: The antigen is unknown.

The sample taken for sequencing was PBMCs. This TCR was sampled from a man in his late teens or twenties in good health and CMV-seropositive.

The CDR3 sequence is CASSVETEQFF. The CDR3 DNA is TGTGCCAGCAGCGTAGAAACTGAGCAGTTCTTC. This chain connects TRBV9 to TRBJ2-1; D not certain. There are 11 residues in the CDR3. Trimming pared 0 bases from V and 9 bases from J, leaving 4 bases between. Germline V gene data show CDR1 as SGDLS and CDR2 as YYNGEE.